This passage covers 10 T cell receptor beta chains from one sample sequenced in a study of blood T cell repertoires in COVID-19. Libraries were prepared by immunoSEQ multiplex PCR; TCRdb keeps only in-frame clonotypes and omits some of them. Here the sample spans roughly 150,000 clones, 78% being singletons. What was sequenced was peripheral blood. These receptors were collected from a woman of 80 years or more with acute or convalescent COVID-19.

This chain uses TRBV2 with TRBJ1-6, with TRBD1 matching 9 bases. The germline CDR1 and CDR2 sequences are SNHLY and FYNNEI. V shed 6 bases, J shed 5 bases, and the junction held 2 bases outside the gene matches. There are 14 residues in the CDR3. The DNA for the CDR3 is TGTGCCAGCAGGGACAGGGGCCATAATTCACCCCTCCACTTT. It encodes CASRDRGHNSPLHF.

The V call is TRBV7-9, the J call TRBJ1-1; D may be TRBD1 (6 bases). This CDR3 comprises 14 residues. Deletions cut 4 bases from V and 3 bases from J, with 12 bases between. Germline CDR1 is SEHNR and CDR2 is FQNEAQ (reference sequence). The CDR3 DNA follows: TGTGCCAGCAGCTCGACAGGCTGGGACACTGAAGCTTTCTTT. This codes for CASSSTGWDTEAFF.

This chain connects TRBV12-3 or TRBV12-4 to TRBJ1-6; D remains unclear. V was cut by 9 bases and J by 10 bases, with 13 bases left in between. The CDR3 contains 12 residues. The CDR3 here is CASRDPGSPLHF. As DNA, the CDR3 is TGTGCCAGTCGGGATCCGGGATCACCCCTCCACTTT.

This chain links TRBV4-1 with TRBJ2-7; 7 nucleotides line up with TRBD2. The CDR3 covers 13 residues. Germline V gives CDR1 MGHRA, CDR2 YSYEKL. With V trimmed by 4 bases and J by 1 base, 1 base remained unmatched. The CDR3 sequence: CASSPGGSYEQYF. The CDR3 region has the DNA TGCGCCAGCAGCCCGGGAGGTTCCTACGAGCAGTACTTC.

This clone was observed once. The CDR3 is CASSPTSNEQFF. CDR3 nucleotide sequence: TGTGCCAGCAGCCCGACTAGCAATGAGCAGTTCTTC. The chain joins TRBV6-2 or TRBV6-3 to TRBJ2-1, with a tentative D call TRBD2 (6 bases). Germline V lookup: CDR1 MNHEY, CDR2 SVGEGT. Trimming shortened V by 6 bases and J by 6 bases, and 9 bases separated the two germline ends. CDR3 length: 12 amino acids.

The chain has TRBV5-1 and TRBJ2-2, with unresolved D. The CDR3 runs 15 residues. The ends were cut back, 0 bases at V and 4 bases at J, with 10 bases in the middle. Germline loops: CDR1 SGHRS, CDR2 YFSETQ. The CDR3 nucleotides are TGCGCCAGCAGCTTGGCCGAGGCATCCACCGGGGAGCTGTTTTTT. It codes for CASSLAEASTGELFF.

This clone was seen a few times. The CDR3 bases are TGCAGTGCTAGTATGACAGGGTTTAATCACGAGCAGTACTTC. It translates to CSASMTGFNHEQYF. This chain connects TRBV20-1 to TRBJ2-7; TRBD1 matches 7 bases. CDR1 is DFQATT and CDR2 is SNEGSKA in the germline V gene (reference sequence). This CDR3 has 14 residues. J was trimmed by 5 bases and V by 3 bases; bases with no gene match: 10.

In DNA form, the CDR3 reads TGTGCCAGCAGTTTAGGGACGGGGACCATATATTTT. It codes for CASSLGTGTIYF. This chain connects TRBV12-3 or TRBV12-4 to TRBJ1-3, with no clear D. V lost 1 base and J 10 bases, leaving 8 bases between the germline ends. The CDR3 is 12 amino acids.

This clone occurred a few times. The CDR3 DNA sequence: TGTGCCAGCAGCCAAATATCGGGCAGGGTCTATGGCTACACCTTC. Amino acid sequence: CASSQISGRVYGYTF. The gene calls are TRBV4-2 and TRBJ1-2, with D perhaps TRBD1 (5 bases). This CDR3 contains 15 residues. Germline V gene lookup returns CDR1 LGHNA and CDR2 YNFKEQ. The V end lost 2 bases, the J end lost 4 bases, and 14 bases lay between the germline ends.

CDR3 sequence reads: CASSLARGFSGNTIYF. The CDR3 DNA reads as TGCGCCAGCAGCTTGGCCCGGGGTTTCTCTGGAAACACCATATATTTT. The genes are TRBV5-1 and TRBJ1-3, with D unresolved. This CDR3 comprises 16 residues. CDR1 SGHRS and CDR2 YFSETQ come from the germline V gene. V was clipped by 0 bases and J by 0 bases, with 10 bases between them.